Following are 21 T cell receptor beta chains from one sample sequenced in a study of T cell clones after liver transplantation. The table came from immunoSEQ multiplex PCR; TCRdb's copy has only in-frame clones and leaves some out. Found here are under 12,000 clones, 71% of them singletons; the top ten hold 24%. The sequencing here drew on CD4+ T cells from blood, taken around 32 months after liver transplant. All receptors come from a human patient who received a liver transplant. The T cells may partly be graft donor cells.

V usage is TRBV6-5 and J usage is TRBJ1-1, with TRBD1 matching over 10 bases. From germline, CDR1 is MNHEY and CDR2 SVGAGI. The V segment lost 6 bases and the J segment 4 bases; nucleotides outside the gene matches: 8. CDR3 length: 15 residues. The CDR3 is CASSYPGQGSTEAFF. The CDR3 DNA sequence: TGTGCCAGCAGCTACCCGGGACAGGGGTCCACTGAAGCTTTCTTT.

This chain joins TRBV5-6 and TRBJ2-7; 7 bases are shared with TRBD2. Germline CDR1 reads SGHDT; CDR2 reads YYEEEE. Trimming removed 5 bases from V and 2 bases from J; junction bases left unmatched: 4. This CDR3 region has 13 residues. This CDR3 is CASSFGGAYEQYV. The CDR3 DNA follows: TGTGCCAGCAGTTTTGGGGGGGCCTACGAGCAGTACGTC.

This clone was recorded once. J is TRBJ1-1 and V is TRBV6-5, with a tentative D call TRBD1 (6 bases). Germline lookup yields CDR1 MNHEY and CDR2 SVGAGI. The CDR3 extends over 15 amino acids. Trimming removed 0 bases from V and 5 bases from J, with 13 bases in between. The DNA for the CDR3 is TGTGCCAGCAGTTACTCGGAACAGGGTCGTACTGAAGCTTTCTTT. It translates to CASSYSEQGRTEAFF.

In its sample, this clone ranks as medium-sized. The chain couples TRBV18 to TRBJ2-7; 8 positions match TRBD1. V shed 7 bases and J 0 bases; nucleotides not matched to a gene: 8. Germline V CDR1 and CDR2: KGHSH, LQKENI. The CDR3 has 15 amino acids. The CDR3 loop reads CASFDRGPASYEQYV. The CDR3 bases are TGTGCCAGCTTCGACAGGGGTCCTGCCTCCTACGAGCAGTACGTC.

This clone is medium-sized (0.01 to 0.1%) by share. J is TRBJ1-1 and V is TRBV4-3; the D is unclear. The CDR3 length is 15 residues. Germline CDR1 reads LGHNA; CDR2 reads YSLEER. With 0 bases removed from V and 1 base from J, the gap between germline ends came to 9 bases. As DNA, the CDR3 is TGCGCCAGCAGCCAAGAGGGCAGCCCGAACACTGAAGCTTTCTTT. Residues: CASSQEGSPNTEAFF.

This clone was picked up a small number of times. Other DNA variants within this sample encode the same CDR3. The gene calls are TRBV11-2 and TRBJ1-1, with a possible D match to TRBD1 (5 bases). The CDR3 contains 14 residues. The germline V gene encodes CDR1 SGHAT and CDR2 FQNNGV. V lost 1 base and J lost 4, with 10 bases in between. CDR3 nucleotides: TGTGCCAGCAGCTTAGTGGGACGGGCCACTGAAGCTTTCTTT. It codes for CASSLVGRATEAFF.

This clone was seen a single time. This chain uses TRBV7-9 with TRBJ1-4; no reliable D call. The germline CDR1 and CDR2 sequences are SEHNR and FQNEAQ (reference sequence). V was cut by 4 bases and J by 8 bases, with 23 bases left in between. The CDR3 is 17 residues long. In DNA, the CDR3 is TGTGCCAGCAGCTCCAGCATAGATGGCCCGCGCCCGGAAAAACTGTTTTTT. Its translation: CASSSSIDGPRPEKLFF.

The chain is built from TRBV28 and TRBJ1-5, with D perhaps TRBD1 (6 bases). CDR3 size: 15 residues. Germline values: CDR1 MDHEN, CDR2 SYDVKM. Trimming removed 5 bases at V and 7 bases at J, with 18 bases between. The CDR3 loop is CASSTTGGGRQPQHF. As DNA, the CDR3 is TGTGCCAGCAGTACCACCGGAGGGGGAAGGCAGCCCCAGCATTTT.

CDR3 sequence (DNA): TGCGCCAGCAGCGCAGACAGGGGATACAATGAGCAGTTCTTC. Encoded protein: CASSADRGYNEQFF. The chain links TRBV4-1 to TRBJ2-1; 8 positions match TRBD1. The germline CDR1 and CDR2 sequences are MGHRA and YSYEKL. V was pared by 5 bases and J by 4 bases, with 4 bases of the junction left unmatched. The length of the CDR3 is 14 residues.

The chain carries TRBV9 and TRBJ2-2; no firm D call. The CDR3 spans 12 residues. The V end was cut by 2 bases, the J end by 7 bases, with 6 bases between. Germline values: CDR1 SGDLS, CDR2 YYNGEE. Here the CDR3 reads CASSVGNGELFF. In nucleotides, the CDR3 is TGTGCCAGCAGCGTCGGCAACGGGGAGCTGTTTTTT.

The chain joins TRBV10-2 to TRBJ2-7; D not certain. This CDR3 is 12 amino acids long. Trimming took 3 bases from V and 3 from J, leaving 6 bases between them. Looked up from germline, CDR1 is WSHSY and CDR2 is SAAADI. The CDR3 reads CASSDWGYEQYV. CDR3 DNA: TGCGCCAGCAGTGACTGGGGCTACGAGCAGTACGTC.

The V call is TRBV7-9, the J call TRBJ1-4; no reliable D call. Trimming took 0 bases from V and 6 from J, leaving 8 bases between them. Germline loops: CDR1 SEHNR, CDR2 FQNEAQ (reference sequence). This CDR3 has 14 residues. The CDR3 reads CASSLAGRDEKLFF. The CDR3 DNA sequence: TGTGCCAGCAGCTTAGCTGGGAGGGATGAAAAACTGTTTTTT.

The chain links TRBV4-2 to TRBJ2-1; possibly TRBD2 for D (6 bases). The V end lost 4 bases, the J end lost 6 bases, and 28 bases lay between the germline ends. The germline CDR1 and CDR2 sequences are LGHNA and YNFKEQ. The CDR3 runs 19 residues. CDR3 bases: TGTGCCAGCAGCCTCTTTTACGGCTACTTGGGGCGGGGCGGCAATGAGCAGTTCTTC. Protein product: CASSLFYGYLGRGGNEQFF.

The chain has TRBV6-6 and TRBJ2-7, with D maybe TRBD2 (5 bases). Germline CDR1 is MNHNY and CDR2 is SVGAGI (reference sequence). V lost 6 bases to trimming and J lost 6 bases, with 18 bases between them. CDR3 length equals 14 residues. The CDR3 sequence: CASSLQDLISEQYF. The CDR3 coding sequence is TGTGCCAGCAGCCTCCAGGACTTGATTTCCGAGCAGTACTTC.

The chain carries TRBV11-2 and TRBJ2-2, with 14 bases lining up with TRBD2. The CDR3 consists of 18 residues. Looked up from germline, CDR1 is SGHAT and CDR2 is FQNNGV. Trimming cost V 4 bases and J 8 bases; bases outside gene matches: 12. The CDR3, as DNA: TGTGCCAGCAGCTCCCGGACTAGCGGGGGGTCCAGAGTGGGGGAGCTGTTTTTT. The encoded protein is CASSSRTSGGSRVGELFF.

The chain joins TRBV15 to TRBJ2-2; D might be TRBD1 or TRBD2, each matching 7 bases. Trimming shortened V by 0 bases and J by 4 bases, and 9 bases separated the two germline ends. Germline-derived CDR1 and CDR2 are LNHNV and YYDKDF (reference sequence). This CDR3 spans 15 amino acids. The CDR3, as DNA: TGTGCCACCAGCAGAGACAGGGGGGGCACCGGGGAGCTGTTTTTT. Translating gives CATSRDRGGTGELFF.

J is TRBJ1-1 and V is TRBV5-4; unclear D gene. The germline V gene has CDR1 SGHNT and CDR2 YYREEE (reference sequence). V lost 1 base to trimming and J lost 2 bases, with 12 bases between them. The CDR3 is 15 amino acids. The CDR3 region has the DNA TGTGCCAGCAGCTTGTACGGCACATCAAACACTGAAGCTTTCTTT. It is translated as CASSLYGTSNTEAFF.

The chain links TRBV7-9 to TRBJ2-4, with 9 bases fitting TRBD1. Germline assignment: CDR1 SEHNR and CDR2 FQNEAQ (reference sequence). CDR3 length equals 16 residues. The trim removed 5 bases at V and 3 bases at J, leaving 8 bases unmatched. The CDR3 is CASSINRGLDKNIQYF. DNA for the CDR3: TGTGCCAGCAGCATCAACAGGGGGCTTGACAAAAACATTCAGTACTTC.

The rearrangement joins TRBV2 to TRBJ1-4; weak D call: TRBD1 (6 bases). Germline values: CDR1 SNHLY, CDR2 FYNNEI. The germline V and J ends were trimmed by 4 bases and 8 bases, with 23 bases remaining between them. The CDR3 extends over 17 amino acids. CDR3 loop: CASSGEGQQEDLEKLFF. The DNA of the CDR3 is TGTGCCAGCAGTGGGGAGGGACAACAAGAGGATTTGGAAAAACTGTTTTTT.

V gene TRBV11-2 combines with J gene TRBJ2-7; tentative D call: TRBD2 (6 bases). The CDR3 covers 14 residues. Germline V gene data show CDR1 as SGHAT and CDR2 as FQNNGV. The V end was cut by 6 bases, the J end by 4 bases, with 16 bases between. The CDR3 nucleotides read TGTGCCAGCAGTACCCCTAGCGTGCCATACGAGCAGTACGTC. Its translation: CASSTPSVPYEQYV.

This clone is classed as large (0.1 to 1%). Other nucleotide sequences in the sample specify the same CDR3. The chain couples TRBV25-1 to TRBJ1-1; D uncertain. Germline CDR1 reads MGHDK; CDR2 reads SYGVNS. The CDR3 is made up of 12 amino acids. V lost 10 bases and J lost 0, with 9 bases in between. CDR3 sequence: CATRHLNTEAFF. For the CDR3, the DNA is TGTGCCACCAGGCACCTGAACACTGAAGCTTTCTTT.